Below are 28 T cell receptor beta chains sequenced from a single sample in a study of blood T cell repertoires in COVID-19. Sequencing used immunoSEQ multiplex PCR; TCRdb keeps in-frame clones, though not all of them. This sample has some 40,000 clones, with more than 75% found just once. Sequencing was performed on peripheral blood. The source of these receptors is a man aged 65 to 85 with acute or convalescent COVID-19.

The chain couples TRBV3-1 (or the pseudogene TRBV3-2) to TRBJ1-3; D gene unclear. The V and J ends lost 4 bases and 4 bases respectively, with 5 bases between them. Per the germline V gene, CDR1 is LGHDT and CDR2 is YNNKEL (reference sequence). The CDR3 consists of 12 residues. CDR3 coding DNA: TGTGCCAGCAGCCCCCCGGGAAACACCATATATTTT. Encoded protein: CASSPPGNTIYF.

The CDR3 is CASSPGLAGAYEQYF. CDR3 coding DNA: TGTGCCAGCAGCCCAGGACTAGCGGGGGCCTACGAGCAGTACTTC. V usage is TRBV5-6 and J usage is TRBJ2-7, with 13 positions matching TRBD2. Germline V lookup: CDR1 SGHDT, CDR2 YYEEEE. The J segment lost 2 bases and the V segment lost 4 bases, leaving 3 bases of the junction unmatched. The CDR3 is 15 amino acids.

The chain recombines TRBV20-1 with TRBJ1-1, with D tentatively TRBD1 (5 bases). V was shortened by 3 bases and J by 5 bases, with 25 bases between the two germline ends. The CDR3 consists of 17 residues. Germline-derived CDR1 and CDR2 are DFQATT and SNEGSKA (reference sequence). The CDR3 nucleotides are TGCAGTGCTAGTCCCTCCCTGGCAGGGACGGGGGGTACTGAAGCTTTCTTT. Translated, it gives CSASPSLAGTGGTEAFF.

The chain combines TRBV6-5 with TRBJ2-5; 12 nucleotides align to TRBD2. This CDR3 has 14 residues. V was pared by 6 bases and J by 5 bases, with 4 bases of the junction left unmatched. Germline CDR1 MNHEY, CDR2 SVGAGI. CDR3 DNA sequence: TGTGCCAGCAGACTAGCGGGGGGAGTGGAGACCCAGTACTTC. Protein product: CASRLAGGVETQYF.

This rearrangement joins TRBV28 to TRBJ1-3, with a possible D match to TRBD1 (6 bases). The germline CDR1 and CDR2 sequences are MDHEN and SYDVKM. This CDR3 region has 12 residues. Trimming shortened V by 8 bases and J by 9 bases, and 14 bases separated the two germline ends. CDR3 DNA sequence: TGTGCCAGCGGAACCAGGGGCCGCACCATATATTTT. Protein product: CASGTRGRTIYF.

The rearrangement links TRBV6-1 to TRBJ1-5, with a possible D match to TRBD1 (5 bases). The germline V gene has CDR1 MNHNS and CDR2 SASEGT. The V end was cut by 2 bases, the J end by 4 bases, with 9 bases between. The length of the CDR3 is 14 residues. This CDR3 reads CASSEQGLNQPQHF. CDR3 in DNA: TGTGCCAGCAGTGAACAGGGACTAAATCAGCCCCAGCATTTT.

The chain joins TRBV6-5 to TRBJ2-4, with D perhaps TRBD2 (5 bases). The CDR3 is 15 residues long. Trimming removed 0 bases from V and 3 bases from J, with 9 bases in between. CDR1 is MNHEY, CDR2 SVGAGI, per germline. Here the CDR3 reads CASSYSRGGKNIQYF. The CDR3 nucleotides are TGTGCCAGCAGTTACTCGAGAGGAGGCAAAAACATTCAGTACTTC.

The rearrangement uses TRBV6-5 and TRBJ2-4; 13 bases match TRBD2. Germline V gene lookup returns CDR1 MNHEY and CDR2 SVGAGI. CDR3 length equals 15 residues. Germline trimming cut 6 bases from V and 7 bases from J; bases unmatched to any gene: 6. The CDR3 nucleotides read TGTGCCAGCAGAAAGACTAGCGGGGGGTTGAACATTCAGTACTTC. It specifies CASRKTSGGLNIQYF.

The chain uses TRBV9 and TRBJ1-3, with D maybe TRBD1 (6 bases). Germline assignment: CDR1 SGDLS and CDR2 YYNGEE. V lost 3 bases and J 0 bases, leaving 19 bases between the germline ends. CDR3 size: 18 residues. CDR3 in DNA: TGTGCCAGCAGCGCTAGAAGGGACACAACCTTCTCTGGAAACACCATATATTTT. Protein sequence: CASSARRDTTFSGNTIYF.

This clone showed up just a few times. The V gene is TRBV29-1, the J gene TRBJ1-1; 10 bases are shared with TRBD1. Germline V lookup: CDR1 SQVTM, CDR2 ANQGSEA. CDR3 size: 16 residues. V shed 7 bases and J 1 base; nucleotides not matched to a gene: 12. The CDR3 loop is CSAGTGEKGRNTEAFF. For the CDR3, the DNA is TGCAGCGCTGGGACAGGGGAAAAAGGCAGGAACACTGAAGCTTTCTTT.

The rearrangement joins TRBV4-2 to TRBJ1-1, with 8 bases matching TRBD1. There are 15 residues in the CDR3. Germline CDR1 reads LGHNA; CDR2 reads YNFKEQ. The V and J ends lost 0 bases and 9 bases, in that order; junction bases with no gene match: 9. In nucleotides, the CDR3 is TGTGCCAGCAGCCAAGATAGGAGGACAGGGTGGAAAGCTTTCTTT. This encodes CASSQDRRTGWKAFF.

V and J are TRBV6-2 or TRBV6-3 and TRBJ1-6; 7 bases line up with TRBD1. With V trimmed by 6 bases and J by 6 bases, 8 bases remained unmatched. The CDR3 sequence is 15 residues long. Germline CDR1 MNHEY, CDR2 SVGEGT. DNA for the CDR3: TGTGCCAGCAGCCGACAGGGACCGGGTAATTCACCCCTCCACTTT. Amino acid sequence: CASSRQGPGNSPLHF.

The rearrangement uses TRBV28 and TRBJ2-5; 7 bases are a match to TRBD1. Germline V gene sequence: CDR1 MDHEN, CDR2 SYDVKM. The CDR3 loop spans 16 amino acids. V shed 4 bases and J 4 bases; nucleotides not matched to a gene: 12. The CDR3 here is CASSSGQTSPGETQYF. For the CDR3, the DNA is TGTGCCAGCAGTTCGGGACAGACATCCCCGGGAGAGACCCAGTACTTC. Variable domain in full (rest from reference TRBV28 and TRBJ2-5): DVKVTQSSRYLVKRTGEKVFLECVQDMDHENMFWYRQDPGLGLRLIYFSYDVKMKEKGDIPEGYSVSREKKERFSLILESASTNQTSMYLCASSSGQTSPGETQYFGPGTRLLVL.

This chain joins TRBV4-3 and TRBJ1-2, with D possibly TRBD1 on 6 matching bases. The CDR3 consists of 11 residues. Per germline, CDR1 LGHNA and CDR2 YSLEER. V was pared by 5 bases and J by 7 bases, with 8 bases between. The CDR3 nucleotides read TGCGCCAGCAGCGGGACAACTGGCTACACCTTC. Residues: CASSGTTGYTF.

This clone was observed a few times. V and J are TRBV18 and TRBJ1-3; the match to TRBD1 covers 12 bases. The length of the CDR3 is 17 residues. After removal of 4 bases from V and 0 bases from J, the junction contained 4 bases not matched to a gene. From germline, CDR1 is KGHSH and CDR2 LQKENI. The CDR3 DNA reads TGTGCCAGCTCACTAGGGACAGGGGGCCTCTCTGGAAACACCATATATTTT. Amino acids: CASSLGTGGLSGNTIYF.

The chain couples TRBV19 to TRBJ2-1; possibly TRBD1 for D (6 bases). Germline V gene lookup returns CDR1 LNHDA and CDR2 SQIVND (reference sequence). The V gene lost 8 bases and the J gene lost 9 bases, with 17 bases spanning the gap. The CDR3 runs to 13 residues. The CDR3: CASQINRVSEQFF. The CDR3 coding sequence is TGTGCCAGTCAAATAAACAGGGTGAGTGAGCAGTTCTTC.

The rearrangement links TRBV5-6 to TRBJ1-5; D call uncertain. V dropped 4 bases and J dropped 0 bases, with 8 bases sitting between them. In germline, CDR1 is SGHDT, CDR2 YYEEEE. The CDR3 consists of 14 residues. The CDR3 sequence: CASSTRYSNQPQHF. In DNA, the CDR3 is TGTGCCAGCAGCACACGTTATAGCAATCAGCCCCAGCATTTT.

V is TRBV5-1 and J is TRBJ2-7; 8 bases align to TRBD1. Unmatched junction bases numbered 5, after V lost 3 bases and J lost 3 bases. The CDR3 has 14 residues. Looked up from germline, CDR1 is SGHRS and CDR2 is YFSETQ. CDR3 nucleotides: TGCGCCAGCAGCTCGGGACAGGAATACTACGAGCAGTACTTC. It is translated as CASSSGQEYYEQYF.

The V and J genes are TRBV4-2 and TRBJ1-1, with TRBD1 identical over 8 bases. Germline V lookup: CDR1 LGHNA, CDR2 YNFKEQ. CDR3 length equals 15 residues. V lost 0 bases to trimming and J lost 7 bases; unmatched junction nucleotides: 7. DNA of the CDR3: TGTGCCAGCAGCCAAGAAGAAGGACAGGGCCGTGAAGCTTTCTTT. Its protein is CASSQEEGQGREAFF.

The chain carries TRBV5-5 and TRBJ1-6, with 8 nucleotides matching TRBD1. The germline gives CDR1 SGHKS, CDR2 YYEKEE (reference sequence). The J segment lost 0 bases and the V segment lost 5 bases, leaving 4 bases of the junction unmatched. The CDR3 spans 16 residues. Here the CDR3 reads CASSWTGSSYNSPLHF. The CDR3 DNA reads as TGTGCCAGCAGTTGGACAGGGAGCTCCTATAATTCACCCCTCCACTTT.

The chain links TRBV7-8 to TRBJ1-2, with 7 bases that match TRBD1. V was clipped by 5 bases and J by 7 bases; unmatched bases: 10. The germline CDR1 and CDR2 sequences are SGHVS and FQNEAQ. The CDR3 loop spans 14 amino acids. The CDR3 region is CASSPRQGLGGYTF. CDR3 DNA: TGTGCCAGCAGCCCCCGACAGGGCCTGGGTGGCTACACCTTC.

The V call is TRBV14, the J call TRBJ1-2; no clear D gene. This CDR3 contains 15 residues. Germline CDR1 is SGHDN and CDR2 is FVKESK. Trimming took off 0 bases at V and 2 bases at J, with 10 bases between the two ends. CDR3 in amino acids: CASSQDRWANYGYTF. The CDR3 DNA follows: TGTGCCAGCAGCCAAGATAGATGGGCCAACTATGGCTACACCTTC.

The table lists this clone with a count of one. CDR3 sequence (DNA): TGTGCCAGCAGGGACAGCTTACAGCCCCAGCATTTT. Encoded protein: CASRDSLQPQHF. The chain recombines TRBV2 with TRBJ1-5, with D tentatively TRBD1 (6 bases). V was trimmed by 6 bases and J by 7 bases, leaving 10 bases between them. The CDR3 extends over 12 amino acids. CDR1 is SNHLY and CDR2 is FYNNEI in the germline V gene.

The chain couples TRBV4-1 to TRBJ2-2; tentatively, D is TRBD1 (6 bases). Germline V lookup: CDR1 MGHRA, CDR2 YSYEKL. This CDR3 is built from 14 residues. V was trimmed by 1 base and J by 9 bases, leaving 12 bases between them. In nucleotides, the CDR3 is TGCGCCAGCAGCCAAGGGCAGGGGATAAGGGAGCTGTTTTTT. Translating gives CASSQGQGIRELFF.

V and J are TRBV19 and TRBJ1-5, with 9 bases identical to TRBD1. The V segment lost 3 bases and the J segment 4 bases; nucleotides outside the gene matches: 4. The germline V gene encodes CDR1 LNHDA and CDR2 SQIVND (reference sequence). This CDR3 has 15 residues. The CDR3 region is CASSIFGTGNQPQHF. CDR3 sequence (DNA): TGTGCCAGTAGTATCTTCGGGACAGGGAATCAGCCCCAGCATTTT.

The genes are TRBV27 and TRBJ1-6; unclear D gene. CDR1 and CDR2 (germline): MNHEY, SMNVEV (reference sequence). This CDR3 has 15 amino acids. The V end was cut by 4 bases, the J end by 9 bases, with 16 bases between. CDR3 bases: TGTGCCAGCAGTTCCCTCGGAGGTAGGCGTTCACCCCTCCACTTT. Translated: CASSSLGGRRSPLHF.

This chain joins TRBV7-6 and TRBJ1-6, with TRBD1 identical over 9 bases. Trimming removed 4 bases from V and 2 bases from J; junction bases left unmatched: 3. Germline values: CDR1 SGHVS, CDR2 FNYEAQ. This CDR3 is built from 16 residues. CDR3 sequence: CASSSQGATYNSPLHF. CDR3 sequence (DNA): TGTGCCAGCAGCTCACAGGGGGCAACCTATAATTCACCCCTCCACTTT.

V gene TRBV29-1 combines with J gene TRBJ1-6; D remains unclear. Germline V gene sequence: CDR1 SQVTM, CDR2 ANQGSEA. This CDR3 contains 13 residues. The DNA of the CDR3 is TGCTCCTTTCGGGCGGGTTATAATTCACCCCTCCACTTT. Its translation is CSFRAGYNSPLHF.